Below, one T cell receptor beta chain is given with its context. Germline V gene sequence: CDR1 SGHVS, CDR2 FNYEAQ. This CDR3 region has 15 residues. V gave up 4 bases and J gave up 6 bases; unmatched junction bases: 6. The data belong to a study of OX40 agonist ivuxolimab in advanced cancers. The table came from immunoSEQ multiplex PCR; TCRdb's copy has only in-frame clones and leaves some out. The sample records some 100,000 clones, approximately 90% being singletons. The rearrangement joins TRBV7-6 to TRBJ2-1, with 10 positions matching TRBD2. The material sequenced was CD4+ or CD8+ T cells sorted from blood, taken in a trial of the OX40 agonist ivuxolimab. The TCR originated in an adult with an advanced solid tumor such as melanoma, head and neck, liver or kidney cancer. The CDR3: CASSYTSGVFNEQFF. The CDR3 DNA reads as TGTGCCAGCAGCTATACTAGCGGGGTATTCAATGAGCAGTTCTTC.